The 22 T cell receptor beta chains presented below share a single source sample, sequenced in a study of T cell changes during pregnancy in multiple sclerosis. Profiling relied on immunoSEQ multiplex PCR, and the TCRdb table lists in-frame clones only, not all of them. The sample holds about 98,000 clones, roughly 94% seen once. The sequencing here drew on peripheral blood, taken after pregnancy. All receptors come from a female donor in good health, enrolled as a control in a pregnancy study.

The chain's CDR3 is CASSPGASGYEQYF. In nucleotides, the CDR3 is TGTGCCAGCAGTCCTGGAGCCTCCGGCTACGAGCAGTACTTC. The V and J genes are TRBV27 and TRBJ2-7; D gene uncertain. V was cut by 5 bases and J by 3 bases, with 14 bases left in between. CDR1 is MNHEY and CDR2 is SMNVEV in the germline V gene (reference sequence). The CDR3 covers 14 residues.

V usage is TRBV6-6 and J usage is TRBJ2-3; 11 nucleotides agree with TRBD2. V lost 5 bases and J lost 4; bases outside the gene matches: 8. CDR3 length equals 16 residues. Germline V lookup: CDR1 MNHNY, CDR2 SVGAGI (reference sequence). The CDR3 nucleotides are TGTGCCAGCAGTGGTAACCTAGCGGGGGGTTCAGATACGCAGTATTTT. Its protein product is CASSGNLAGGSDTQYF.

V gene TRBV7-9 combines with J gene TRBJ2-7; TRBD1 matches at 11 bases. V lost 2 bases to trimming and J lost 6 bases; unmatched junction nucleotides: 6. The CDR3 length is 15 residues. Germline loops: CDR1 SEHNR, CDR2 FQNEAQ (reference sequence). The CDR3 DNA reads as TGTGCCAGCAGCTTACCCCGGACAGGGGGCACCGAGCAGTACTTC. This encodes CASSLPRTGGTEQYF.

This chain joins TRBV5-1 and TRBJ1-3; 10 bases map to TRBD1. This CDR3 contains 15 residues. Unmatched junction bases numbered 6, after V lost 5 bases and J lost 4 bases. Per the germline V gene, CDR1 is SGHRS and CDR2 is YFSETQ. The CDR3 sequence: CASRPGQGRGNTIYF. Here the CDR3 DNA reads TGCGCCAGCAGACCGGGACAGGGGAGGGGAAACACCATATATTTT.

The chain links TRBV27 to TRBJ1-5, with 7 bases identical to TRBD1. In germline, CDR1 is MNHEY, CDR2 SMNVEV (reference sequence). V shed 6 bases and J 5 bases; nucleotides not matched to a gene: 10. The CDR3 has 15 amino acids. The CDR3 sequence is CASSPLRQGHQPQHF. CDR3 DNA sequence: TGTGCCAGCAGCCCCCTCCGACAGGGACATCAGCCCCAGCATTTT.

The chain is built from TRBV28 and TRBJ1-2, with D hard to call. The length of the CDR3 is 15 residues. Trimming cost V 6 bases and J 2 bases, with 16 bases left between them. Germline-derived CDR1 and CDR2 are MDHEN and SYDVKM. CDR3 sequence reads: CASRVRGGGNYGYTF. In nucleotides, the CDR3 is TGTGCCAGCAGGGTTAGAGGCGGAGGAAACTATGGCTACACCTTC.

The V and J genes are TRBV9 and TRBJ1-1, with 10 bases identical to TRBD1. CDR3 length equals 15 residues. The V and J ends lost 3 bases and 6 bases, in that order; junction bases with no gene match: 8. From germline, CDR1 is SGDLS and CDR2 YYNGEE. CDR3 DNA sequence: TGTGCCAGCAGCGAGGGGGACAGGGGATCTGCTGAAGCTTTCTTT. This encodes CASSEGDRGSAEAFF. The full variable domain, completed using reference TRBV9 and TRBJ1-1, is DSGVTQTPKHLITATGQRVTLRCSPRSGDLSVYWYQQSLDQGLQFLIQYYNGEERAKGNILERFSAQQFPDLHSELNLSSLELGDSALYFCASSEGDRGSAEAFFGQGTRLTVV.

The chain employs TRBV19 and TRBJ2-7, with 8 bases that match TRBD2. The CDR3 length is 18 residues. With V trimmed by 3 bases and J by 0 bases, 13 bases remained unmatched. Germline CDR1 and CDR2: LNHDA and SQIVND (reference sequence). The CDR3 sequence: CASSITGLSGGISYEQYF. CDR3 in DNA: TGTGCCAGTAGTATTACAGGCCTTTCGGGGGGGATCTCCTACGAGCAGTACTTC.

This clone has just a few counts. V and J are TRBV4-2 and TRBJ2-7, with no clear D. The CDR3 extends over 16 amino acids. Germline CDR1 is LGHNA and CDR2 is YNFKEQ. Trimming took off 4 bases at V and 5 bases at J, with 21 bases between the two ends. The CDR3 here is CASSLNRANSQHEQYF. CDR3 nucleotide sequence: TGTGCCAGCAGCCTTAACCGTGCGAATAGCCAACACGAGCAGTACTTC.

The CDR3 region is CASSPKVTGNTEAFF. Written as DNA, the CDR3 is TGTGCCAGCTCACCAAAGGTAACAGGGAACACTGAAGCTTTCTTT. The V and J genes are TRBV18 and TRBJ1-1; a weak D match, TRBD1 (5 bases). Deletions cut 2 bases from V and 1 base from J, with 11 bases between. Looked up from germline, CDR1 is KGHSH and CDR2 is LQKENI. The CDR3 spans 15 residues.

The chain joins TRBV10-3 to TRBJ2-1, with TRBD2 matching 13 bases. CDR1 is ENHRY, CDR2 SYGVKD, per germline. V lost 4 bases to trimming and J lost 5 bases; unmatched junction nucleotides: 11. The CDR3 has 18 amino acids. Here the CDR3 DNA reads TGTGCCATCAGTGGGGGAACCGGGACTAGCGGGACCGACAATGAGCAGTTCTTC. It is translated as CAISGGTGTSGTDNEQFF.

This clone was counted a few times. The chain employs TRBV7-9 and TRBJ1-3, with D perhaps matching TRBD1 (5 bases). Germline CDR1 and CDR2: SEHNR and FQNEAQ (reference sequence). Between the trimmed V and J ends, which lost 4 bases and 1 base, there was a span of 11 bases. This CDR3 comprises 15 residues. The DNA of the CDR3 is TGTGCCAGCAGCTACACGGGGGGGTCTGGAAACACCATATATTTT. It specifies CASSYTGGSGNTIYF.

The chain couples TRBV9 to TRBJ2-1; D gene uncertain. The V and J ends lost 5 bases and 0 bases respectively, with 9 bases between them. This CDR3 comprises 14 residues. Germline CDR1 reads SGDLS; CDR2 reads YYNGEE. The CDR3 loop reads CASSAGYSYNEQFF. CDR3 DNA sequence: TGTGCCAGCAGTGCAGGCTACTCCTACAATGAGCAGTTCTTC. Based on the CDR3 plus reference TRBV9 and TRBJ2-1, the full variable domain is DSGVTQTPKHLITATGQRVTLRCSPRSGDLSVYWYQQSLDQGLQFLIQYYNGEERAKGNILERFSAQQFPDLHSELNLSSLELGDSALYFCASSAGYSYNEQFFGPGTRLTVL.

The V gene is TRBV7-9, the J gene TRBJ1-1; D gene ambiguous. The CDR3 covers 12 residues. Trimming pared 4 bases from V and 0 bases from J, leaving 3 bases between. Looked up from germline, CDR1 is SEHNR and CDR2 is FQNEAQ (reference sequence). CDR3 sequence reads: CASSYMNTEAFF. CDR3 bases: TGTGCCAGCAGCTACATGAACACTGAAGCTTTCTTT.

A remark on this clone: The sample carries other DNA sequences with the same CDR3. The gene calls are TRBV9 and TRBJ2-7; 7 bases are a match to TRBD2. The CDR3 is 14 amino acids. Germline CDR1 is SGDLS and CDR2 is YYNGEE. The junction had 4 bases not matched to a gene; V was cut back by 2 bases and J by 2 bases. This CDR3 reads CASSVGGFPYEQYF. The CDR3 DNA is TGTGCCAGCAGCGTGGGGGGGTTTCCCTACGAGCAGTACTTC.

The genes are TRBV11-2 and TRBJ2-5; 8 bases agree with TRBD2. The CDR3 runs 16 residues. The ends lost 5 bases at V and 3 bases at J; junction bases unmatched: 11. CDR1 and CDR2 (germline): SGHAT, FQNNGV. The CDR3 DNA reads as TGTGCCAGCAGCCCAGGAAGCGGGGGCCACAAAGAGACCCAGTACTTC. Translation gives CASSPGSGGHKETQYF. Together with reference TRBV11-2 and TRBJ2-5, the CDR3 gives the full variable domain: EAGVAQSPRYKIIEKRQSVAFWCNPISGHATLYWYQQILGQGPKLLIQFQNNGVVDDSQLPKDRFSAERLKGVDSTLKIQPAKLEDSAVYLCASSPGSGGHKETQYFGPGTRLLVL.

CDR3 amino acids: CASNSILTSGSNYNEQFF. CDR3 nucleotide sequence: TGTGCCAGCAACTCCATACTGACTAGCGGGAGTAACTACAATGAGCAGTTCTTC. The V gene is TRBV27, the J gene TRBJ2-1, with 12 bases fitting TRBD2. The junction had 13 bases not matched to a gene; V was cut back by 7 bases and J by 3 bases. The V gene's germline CDR1 is MNHEY and CDR2 SMNVEV (reference sequence). The CDR3 is 18 residues long.

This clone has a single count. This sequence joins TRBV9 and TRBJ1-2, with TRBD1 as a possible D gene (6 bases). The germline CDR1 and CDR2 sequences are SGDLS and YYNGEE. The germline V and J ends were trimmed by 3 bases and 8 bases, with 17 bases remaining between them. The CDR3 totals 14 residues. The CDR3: CASSGRRDIGGYTF. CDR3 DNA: TGTGCCAGCAGCGGAAGAAGGGACATTGGGGGCTACACCTTC. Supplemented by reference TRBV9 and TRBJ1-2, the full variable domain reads DSGVTQTPKHLITATGQRVTLRCSPRSGDLSVYWYQQSLDQGLQFLIQYYNGEERAKGNILERFSAQQFPDLHSELNLSSLELGDSALYFCASSGRRDIGGYTFGSGTRLTVV.

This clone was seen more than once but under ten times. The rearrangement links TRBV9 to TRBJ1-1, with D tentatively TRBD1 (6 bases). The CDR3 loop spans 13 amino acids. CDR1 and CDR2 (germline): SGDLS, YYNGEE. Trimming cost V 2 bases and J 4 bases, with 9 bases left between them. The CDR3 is CASSVGGLTEAFF. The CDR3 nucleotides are TGTGCCAGCAGCGTCGGGGGGCTCACTGAAGCTTTCTTT.

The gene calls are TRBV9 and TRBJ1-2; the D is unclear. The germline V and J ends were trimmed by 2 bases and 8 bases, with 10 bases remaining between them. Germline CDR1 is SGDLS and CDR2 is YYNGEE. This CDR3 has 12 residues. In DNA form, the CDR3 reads TGTGCCAGCAGCGTCCGGGCGGGAGGCTACACCTTC. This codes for CASSVRAGGYTF.

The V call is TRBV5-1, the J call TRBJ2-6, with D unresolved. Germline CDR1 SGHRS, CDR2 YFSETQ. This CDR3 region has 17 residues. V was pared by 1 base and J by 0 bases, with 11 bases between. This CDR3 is CASSLSGTNSGANVLTF. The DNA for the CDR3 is TGCGCCAGCAGCTTGTCAGGCACCAACTCTGGGGCCAACGTCCTGACTTTC.

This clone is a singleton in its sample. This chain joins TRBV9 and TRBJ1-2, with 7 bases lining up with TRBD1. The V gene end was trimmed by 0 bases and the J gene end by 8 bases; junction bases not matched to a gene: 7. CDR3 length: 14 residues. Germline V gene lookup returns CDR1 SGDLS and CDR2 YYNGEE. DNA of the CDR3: TGTGCCAGCAGCGTAGGACAGGGCGCCTGGGGCTACACCTTC. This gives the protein CASSVGQGAWGYTF.